The rows below give T cell receptor beta chains drawn from one sample of a study of human T cells and chemical hapten exposure. TCRdb reprocessed the RACE reads via MiXCR and lists one record per CDR3 protein. The table lists over 100,000 distinct CDR3 sequences, more than 7% of them singletons. Sequenced here: whole blood, sampled in connection with sensitization to the hapten diphenylcyclopropenone (DPC). Receptors were obtained from a woman aged 40 to 55 with alopecia areata. Some clones in this sample may be carry-over from other donors' samples. CDR3s include the opening cysteine and the closing phenylalanine or tryptophan. The D gene is left open where the match is weak. Size tells how often a clone was seen (once, few, many) or the class of an expanded clone, and some rows leave it out.

TRBJ1-1 | NA | few | TRBV10-3 | CAISSQENTEAFF | TGTGCCATCAGTTCGCAGGAGAACACTGAAGCTTTCTTT
TRBJ2-7 | TRBD2 | NA | TRBV3-1 | CASSRGETSGYEQYF | TGTGCCAGCAGCCGAGGAGAGACTAGCGGTTACGAGCAGTACTTC
TRBJ2-7 | TRBD1 | few | TRBV28 | CASSSPSDRLGYEQYF | TGTGCCAGCAGTTCCCCCTCGGACAGGCTGGGGTACGAGCAGTACTTC
TRBJ1-2 | NA | NA | TRBV7-9 | CASSLVLSYGYTF | TGTGCCAGCAGCTTAGTACTCAGCTATGGCTACACCTTC
TRBJ2-5 | TRBD2 | NA | TRBV28 | CASSSGTSGDQETQYF | TGTGCCAGCAGTTCCGGGACTAGCGGGGACCAAGAGACCCAGTACTTC
TRBJ1-5 | NA | many | TRBV6-2/TRBV6-3 | CASSYSPEGQPQHF | TGTGCCAGCAGTTACAGTCCTGAGGGCCAGCCCCAGCATTTT
TRBJ2-6 | NA | few | TRBV7-2 | CASSSYGSGANVLTF | TGTGCCAGCAGCTCCTACGGCTCTGGGGCCAACGTCCTGACTTTC
TRBJ2-3 | TRBD2 | few | TRBV5-1 | CASTLSGGSTDTQYF | TGCGCCAGCACCCTAAGCGGGGGATCCACAGATACGCAGTATTTT
TRBJ2-7 | NA | few | TRBV6-2/TRBV6-3 | CASSYFYEQYF | TGTGCCAGCAGTTACTTCTACGAGCAGTACTTC
TRBJ1-3 | TRBD1 | many | TRBV20-1 | CSATTGGGNTIYF | TGCAGTGCCACGACAGGGGGCGGAAACACCATATATTTT
TRBJ2-7 | TRBD2 | few | TRBV7-2 | CASSSIAGAAYEQYF | TGTGCCAGCAGCAGTATAGCGGGGGCAGCCTACGAGCAGTACTTC
TRBJ2-2 | NA | few | TRBV10-3 | CAISALITGELFF | TGTGCCATCAGTGCCCTTATAACCGGGGAGCTGTTTTTT
TRBJ1-1 | NA | few | TRBV7-9 | CASSFSRDTEAFF | TGTGCCAGCAGCTTTTCTCGGGACACTGAAGCTTTCTTT
TRBJ2-6 | NA | NA | TRBV12-3/TRBV12-4 | CASSLLGANVLTF | TGTGCCAGCAGTTTGCTGGGGGCCAACGTCCTGACTTTC
TRBJ1-3 | NA | many | TRBV10-3 | CAISEPQGTRNTIYF | TGTGCCATCAGTGAGCCTCAGGGGACTCGAAACACCATATATTTT
TRBJ2-7 | TRBD1 | few | TRBV3-1 | CASSQTGLSYEQYF | TGTGCCAGCAGCCAGACAGGGCTATCCTACGAGCAGTACTTC
TRBJ2-7 | NA | NA | TRBV15 | CATSRQGDEQYF | TGTGCCACCAGCAGACAAGGAGACGAGCAGTACTTC
TRBJ2-3 | NA | few | TRBV5-4 | CASSYGSVVGTDTQYF | TGTGCCAGCAGCTATGGGTCCGTGGTGGGCACAGATACGCAGTATTTT
TRBJ1-1 | NA | NA | TRBV30 | CAWSVLGGLDTEAFF | TGTGCCTGGAGTGTATTGGGGGGGCTTGACACTGAAGCTTTCTTT
TRBJ1-5 | NA | many | TRBV18 | CASSPGSGQPQHF | TGTGCCAGCTCACCAGGAAGTGGGCAGCCCCAGCATTTT
TRBJ1-2 | NA | many | TRBV6-2/TRBV6-3 | CASSYSTGAGGYTF | TGTGCCAGCAGTTACTCGACAGGCGCTGGGGGCTACACCTTC
TRBJ2-2 | TRBD2 | NA | TRBV7-8 | CASSQRTSGGASTGELFF | TGTGCCAGCAGCCAACGGACTAGCGGGGGGGCGAGCACCGGGGAGCTGTTTTTT
TRBJ2-2 | TRBD2 | many | TRBV5-1 | CASSWPLAGMNTGELFF | TGCGCCAGCAGCTGGCCCCTAGCGGGGATGAACACCGGGGAGCTGTTTTTT
TRBJ2-4 | TRBD1 | NA | TRBV3-1 | CASSQDTGENIQYF | TGTGCCAGCAGCCAAGATACAGGGGAAAACATTCAGTACTTC
TRBJ1-1 | NA | few | TRBV7-2 | CASSLAGTSNTEAFF | TGTGCCAGCAGCTTAGCAGGGACATCGAACACTGAAGCTTTCTTT
TRBJ1-2 | NA | few | TRBV5-5 | CASSSDSYGYGYTF | TGTGCCAGCAGCTCCGACAGCTATGGGTATGGCTACACCTTC
TRBJ1-1 | TRBD1 | many | TRBV2 | CATLATGGPEAFF | TGTGCCACCCTAGCCACAGGGGGACCTGAAGCTTTCTTT
TRBJ2-3 | TRBD2 | few | TRBV5-4 | CASSPHSGGAGTDTQYF | TGTGCCAGCAGCCCCCACAGCGGGGGGGCAGGCACAGATACGCAGTATTTT
TRBJ2-7 | NA | NA | TRBV7-2 | CASSIRQAYEQYF | TGTGCCAGCAGCATCCGACAAGCCTACGAGCAGTACTTC
TRBJ2-3 | TRBD2 | many | TRBV5-1 | CASSMGLAGTTDTQYF | TGCGCCAGCAGCATGGGACTAGCGGGGACCACAGATACGCAGTATTTT
TRBJ1-5 | NA | many | TRBV6-6 | CASSLQPEFFNQPQHF | TGTGCCAGCAGCCTACAGCCAGAGTTTTTCAATCAGCCCCAGCATTTT
TRBJ2-3 | NA | many | TRBV7-6 | CASSLAADTQYF | TGTGCCAGCAGCTTGGCTGCAGATACGCAGTATTTT
TRBJ1-2 | NA | many | TRBV9 | CASSELLTAPHGYTF | TGTGCCAGCAGCGAACTGTTGACAGCTCCCCATGGCTACACCTTC
TRBJ2-1 | TRBD2 | few | TRBV12-3/TRBV12-4 | CASSRPSGGASGQFF | TGTGCCAGCAGTCGACCTAGCGGGGGGGCCTCCGGGCAGTTCTTC
TRBJ1-6 | NA | many | TRBV18 | CASSPTAHGDSPLHF | TGTGCCAGCTCACCGACAGCTCATGGGGATTCACCCCTCCACTTT
TRBJ1-3 | NA | many | TRBV13 | CASKTGGYGNTIYF | TGTGCCAGCAAAACTGGGGGATATGGAAACACCATATATTTT
TRBJ2-7 | NA | NA | TRBV4-2 | CASSRPGQNEQYF | TGTGCCAGCAGCCGCCCGGGACAAAACGAGCAGTACTTC
TRBJ2-1 | NA | few | TRBV9 | CASSVDWRGGEDEQFF | TGTGCCAGCAGCGTAGACTGGCGGGGAGGCGAAGATGAGCAGTTCTTC
TRBJ1-5 | NA | few | TRBV21-1 | CASSQGCNQPQHF | TGTGCCAGCAGCCAGGGATGCAATCAGCCCCAGCATTTT
TRBJ1-2 | TRBD1 | few | TRBV11-2 | CASRDRGSYGYTF | TGTGCCAGCAGGGACAGGGGGAGCTATGGCTACACCTTC
TRBJ2-2 | NA | few | TRBV4-3 | CASSQDDTGELFF | TGCGCCAGCAGCCAAGATGACACCGGGGAGCTGTTTTTT
TRBJ1-2 | NA | NA | TRBV11-2 | CASSSILGRLTNYGYTF | TGTGCCAGCAGCTCCATATTGGGGCGGCTTACTAACTATGGCTACACCTTC
TRBJ2-5 | TRBD2 | NA | TRBV28 | CACSSGTSGDQETQYF | TGTGCCTGCAGTTCCGGGACTAGCGGGGACCAAGAGACCCAGTACTTC
TRBJ2-5 | TRBD2 | few | TRBV6-5 | CASGLTSGDQETQYF | TGTGCCAGCGGCCTGACTAGCGGGGACCAAGAGACCCAGTACTTC
TRBJ2-3 | NA | few | TRBV29-1 | CSVVGTDTQYF | TGCAGCGTTGTCGGCACAGATACGCAGTATTTT
TRBJ2-3 | TRBD2 | few | TRBV28 | CASRTGGPLDTQYF | TGTGCCAGCAGGACGGGGGGGCCATTAGATACGCAGTATTTT
TRBJ1-1 | NA | many | TRBV6-2/TRBV6-3 | CASSWGKYTEAFF | TGTGCCAGCAGTTGGGGGAAATACACTGAAGCTTTCTTT
TRBJ1-2 | TRBD1 | few | TRBV20-1 | CSARDGGQIHGYTF | TGCAGTGCTAGAGATGGGGGACAGATCCACGGCTACACCTTC
TRBJ1-2 | TRBD1 | NA | TRBV12-3/TRBV12-4 | CASSLRDRDHGYTF | TGTGCCAGCAGCCTCCGGGACAGGGACCATGGCTACACCTTC
TRBJ2-5 | NA | NA | TRBV9 | CASSVEAAAETQYF | TGTGCCAGCAGCGTAGAGGCAGCGGCAGAGACCCAGTACTTC